This TCR beta chain was sequenced for a study of molecular identifiers for immune sequencing clone quantification. Study results and caveats: Single-cell amounts of spiked Jurkat TCR RNA were reportedly detectable among roughly 1 million naive cells. Clone sizes that are highly expanded could be underestimated when identical TCR molecules share a barcode. Clonotypes surpassing 20 RNA copies contained over 98% of effector molecules, versus under 1% in naive cells.

Bulk TCR library preparation followed previously described methods with listed TCR primers. TCRdb processed the PCR reads anew with MiXCR; each CDR3 protein has one entry. Of under 600,000 distinct CDR3 sequences listed, 25% are singletons. Concerning this clonotype itself: Its antigen is currently unknown. No conserved phenylalanine or tryptophan ends this CDR3, so it is likely a read error.

V was shortened by 4 bases and J by 3 bases, with 13 bases between the two germline ends. Germline loops: CDR1 SGHRS, CDR2 YFSETQ. This CDR3 is built from 14 residues. The V gene is TRBV5-1, the J gene TRBJ2-5; D is possibly TRBD2 (6 bases). This TCR was recovered from a human donor in good health. Some libraries in this study had Jurkat cell RNA spiked in. Sequencing used naive CD8+ T cells from blood, with Jurkat cell RNA spiked in. The subset: FACS-sorted CD8+CD4-CCR7+CD45RA+ naive T cells. The CDR3 region is CASSQLPGEETQYS. DNA for the CDR3: TGCGCCAGCAGCCAACTTCCGGGAGAAGAGACCCAGTACTCC.